The TCR beta chain described here comes from a study of graft-versus-host responses after intestinal transplantation. Across the whole study: Transplants given to recipients were multivisceral, liver-intestinal, or isolated intestinal.

The CDR3 has 17 residues. The J segment lost 1 base and the V segment lost 5 bases, leaving 4 bases of the junction unmatched. CDR1 is SGHAT, CDR2 FQNNGV, per germline. The repertoire was sequenced with immunoSEQ multiplex PCR; TCRdb's copy has only in-frame clones and lacks some. The sample consists of 95,000 or so clones, 75% to 95% of them appearing once. This clonotype was obtained from a human patient who received an intestinal transplant, so some T cells may come from the graft donor. This specimen consisted of PBMCs, obtained approximately 470 days after intestinal transplant. The chain combines TRBV11-2 with TRBJ2-1; the match to TRBD2 covers 14 bases. CDR3 region: CASSRGLAGGSYNEQFF. DNA of the CDR3: TGTGCCAGCAGCCGAGGACTAGCGGGGGGATCCTACAATGAGCAGTTCTTC.